This record looks at one T cell receptor beta chain sequence and its context. Methods used by the authors: Nucleated cell counts were estimated from reference gene primer amplification. Clones were sequenced by immunoSEQ multiplex PCR, and TCRdb holds only the in-frame ones, with some missing. That table furnishes V, J and clone size, whereas the DNA furnished D and trimming. The sample holds about 250,000 clones, about 93% seen once. This sample was included in a study of blood T cell repertoires in COVID-19. J gave up 4 bases and V 4 bases, and 5 bases lay outside the gene matches. This CDR3 contains 15 residues. Germline V CDR1 and CDR2: SNHLY, FYNNEI.

The rearrangement joins TRBV2 to TRBJ2-3, with 10 bases that match TRBD2. The material sequenced was peripheral blood. The TCR sequence derives from a man under 40 with COVID-19, enrolled during active disease. The CDR3 bases are TGTGCCAGCAGTGCTCTAGCGGGGGTCCCAGATACGCAGTATTTT. Translating it yields CASSALAGVPDTQYF.